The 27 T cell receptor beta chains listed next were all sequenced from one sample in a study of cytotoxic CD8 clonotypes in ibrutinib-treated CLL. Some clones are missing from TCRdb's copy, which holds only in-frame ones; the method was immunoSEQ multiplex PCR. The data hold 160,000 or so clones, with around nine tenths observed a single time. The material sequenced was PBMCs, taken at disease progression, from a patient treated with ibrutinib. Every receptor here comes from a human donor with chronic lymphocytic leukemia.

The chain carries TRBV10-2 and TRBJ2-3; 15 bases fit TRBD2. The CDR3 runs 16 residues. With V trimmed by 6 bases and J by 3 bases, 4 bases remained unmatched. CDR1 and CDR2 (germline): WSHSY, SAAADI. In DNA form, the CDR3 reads TGCGCCAGCAGCCCTGGACTAGCGGGAGGGACAGATACGCAGTATTTT. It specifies CASSPGLAGGTDTQYF.

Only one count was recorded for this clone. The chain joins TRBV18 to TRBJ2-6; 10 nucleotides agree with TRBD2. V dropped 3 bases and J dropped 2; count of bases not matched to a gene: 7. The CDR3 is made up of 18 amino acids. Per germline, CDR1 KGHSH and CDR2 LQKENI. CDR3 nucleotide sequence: TGTGCCAGCTCACCCGTTCCTAGCGGGAGAACTGGGGCCAACGTCCTGACTTTC. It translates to CASSPVPSGRTGANVLTF.

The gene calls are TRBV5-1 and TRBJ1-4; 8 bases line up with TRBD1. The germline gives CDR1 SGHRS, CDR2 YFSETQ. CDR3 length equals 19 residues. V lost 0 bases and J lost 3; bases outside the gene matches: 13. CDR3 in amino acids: CASSLEGRAGGIANEKLFF. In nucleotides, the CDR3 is TGCGCCAGCAGCTTGGAAGGTCGTGCAGGGGGCATAGCTAATGAAAAACTGTTTTTT.

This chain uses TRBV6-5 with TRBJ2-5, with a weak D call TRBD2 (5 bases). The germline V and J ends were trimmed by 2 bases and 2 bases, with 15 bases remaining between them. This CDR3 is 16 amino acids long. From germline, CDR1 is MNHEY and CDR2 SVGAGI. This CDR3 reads CASSYTFWGAQETQYF. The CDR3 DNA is TGTGCCAGCAGTTACACCTTTTGGGGAGCGCAAGAGACCCAGTACTTC.

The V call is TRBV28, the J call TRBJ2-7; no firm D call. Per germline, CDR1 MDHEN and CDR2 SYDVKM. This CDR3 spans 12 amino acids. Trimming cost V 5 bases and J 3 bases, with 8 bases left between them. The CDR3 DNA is TGTGCCAGCAGTCTCTTGGACTACGAGCAGTACTTC. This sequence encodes CASSLLDYEQYF. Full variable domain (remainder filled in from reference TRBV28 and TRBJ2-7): DVKVTQSSRYLVKRTGEKVFLECVQDMDHENMFWYRQDPGLGLRLIYFSYDVKMKEKGDIPEGYSVSREKKERFSLILESASTNQTSMYLCASSLLDYEQYFGPGTRLTVT.

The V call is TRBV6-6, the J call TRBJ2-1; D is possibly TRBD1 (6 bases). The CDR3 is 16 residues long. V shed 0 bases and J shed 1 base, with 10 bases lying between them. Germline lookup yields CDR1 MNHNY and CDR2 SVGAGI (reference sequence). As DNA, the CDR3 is TGTGCCAGCAGTTACTCGTCTCAGGGGTCCTACAATGAGCAGTTCTTC. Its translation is CASSYSSQGSYNEQFF.

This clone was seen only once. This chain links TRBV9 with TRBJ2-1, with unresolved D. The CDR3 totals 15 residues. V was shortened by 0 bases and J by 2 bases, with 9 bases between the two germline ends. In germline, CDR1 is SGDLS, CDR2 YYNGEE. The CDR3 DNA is TGTGCCAGCAGCGTAGGGAATCAAGCCTACAATGAGCAGTTCTTC. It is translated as CASSVGNQAYNEQFF.

The CDR3 loop reads CASSPVPGAYEQYF. The DNA of the CDR3 is TGTGCCAGCTCACCGGTCCCGGGGGCCTACGAGCAGTACTTC. The chain combines TRBV18 with TRBJ2-7, with D tentatively TRBD2 (6 bases). Trimming stripped 3 bases from V and 2 bases from J, with 11 bases between. Germline V gives CDR1 KGHSH, CDR2 LQKENI. The CDR3 loop spans 14 amino acids.

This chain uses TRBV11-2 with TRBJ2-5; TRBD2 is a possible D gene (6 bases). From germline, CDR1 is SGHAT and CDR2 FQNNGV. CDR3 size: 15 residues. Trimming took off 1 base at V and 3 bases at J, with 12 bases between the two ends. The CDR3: CASSLAGTRKETQYF. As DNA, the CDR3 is TGTGCCAGCAGCTTAGCCGGGACTCGCAAAGAGACCCAGTACTTC.

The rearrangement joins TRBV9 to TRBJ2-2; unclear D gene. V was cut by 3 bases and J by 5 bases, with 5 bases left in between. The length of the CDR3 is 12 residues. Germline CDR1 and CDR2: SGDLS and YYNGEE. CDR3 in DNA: TGTGCCAGCAGCGCCCAAACCGGGGAGCTGTTTTTT. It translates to CASSAQTGELFF.

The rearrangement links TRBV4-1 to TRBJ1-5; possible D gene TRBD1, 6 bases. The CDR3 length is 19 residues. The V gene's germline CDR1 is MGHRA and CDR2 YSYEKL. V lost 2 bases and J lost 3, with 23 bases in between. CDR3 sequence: CASSQLPPGVGALNQPQHF. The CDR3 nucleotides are TGCGCCAGCAGCCAATTACCACCCGGGGTGGGGGCCCTCAATCAGCCCCAGCATTTT.

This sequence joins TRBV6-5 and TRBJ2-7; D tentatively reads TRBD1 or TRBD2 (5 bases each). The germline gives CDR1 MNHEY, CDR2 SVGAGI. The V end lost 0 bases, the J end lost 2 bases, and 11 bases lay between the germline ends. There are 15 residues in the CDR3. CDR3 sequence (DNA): TGTGCCAGCAGTTACTCCGGGACGGTTACCTACGAGCAGTACTTC. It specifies CASSYSGTVTYEQYF.

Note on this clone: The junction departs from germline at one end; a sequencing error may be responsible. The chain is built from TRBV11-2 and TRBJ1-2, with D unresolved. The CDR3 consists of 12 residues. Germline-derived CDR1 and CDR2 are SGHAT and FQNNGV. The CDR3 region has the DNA TGTGCCAGCAGCTTAACTGACTATGGTTACACCTTC. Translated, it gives CASSLTDYGYTF.

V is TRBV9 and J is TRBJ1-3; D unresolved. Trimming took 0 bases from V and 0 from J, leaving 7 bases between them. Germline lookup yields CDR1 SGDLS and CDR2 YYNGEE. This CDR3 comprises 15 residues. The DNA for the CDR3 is TGTGCCAGCAGCGTAGGAACGGACTCTGGAAACACCATATATTTT. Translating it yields CASSVGTDSGNTIYF.

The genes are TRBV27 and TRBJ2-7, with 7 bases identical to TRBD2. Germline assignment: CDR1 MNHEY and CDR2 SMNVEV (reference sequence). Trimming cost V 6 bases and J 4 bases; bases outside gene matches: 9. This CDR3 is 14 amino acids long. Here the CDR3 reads CASSRPGGSYEQYF. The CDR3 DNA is TGTGCCAGCAGCCGACCCGGGGGGAGTTACGAGCAGTACTTC.

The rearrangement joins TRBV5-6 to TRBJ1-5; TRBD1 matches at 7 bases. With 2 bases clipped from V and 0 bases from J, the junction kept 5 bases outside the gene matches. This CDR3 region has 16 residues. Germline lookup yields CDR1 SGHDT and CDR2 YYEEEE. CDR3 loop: CASSFGTAYSNQPQHF. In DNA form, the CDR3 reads TGTGCCAGCAGCTTTGGGACAGCTTATAGCAATCAGCCCCAGCATTTT.

The CDR3 spells CASSQVGVDEKLFF. Written as DNA, the CDR3 is TGCGCCAGCAGCCAAGTAGGCGTCGATGAAAAACTGTTTTTT. The V and J genes are TRBV4-3 and TRBJ1-4; D is unresolved. This CDR3 contains 14 residues. Germline V gene sequence: CDR1 LGHNA, CDR2 YSLEER. V was trimmed by 1 base and J by 6 bases, leaving 9 bases between them.

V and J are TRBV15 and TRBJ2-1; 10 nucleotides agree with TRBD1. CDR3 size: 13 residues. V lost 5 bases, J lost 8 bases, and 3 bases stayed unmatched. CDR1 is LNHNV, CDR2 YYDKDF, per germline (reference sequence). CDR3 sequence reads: CATSSTGGDEQFF. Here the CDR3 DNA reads TGTGCCACCAGCTCGACAGGGGGCGATGAGCAGTTCTTC.

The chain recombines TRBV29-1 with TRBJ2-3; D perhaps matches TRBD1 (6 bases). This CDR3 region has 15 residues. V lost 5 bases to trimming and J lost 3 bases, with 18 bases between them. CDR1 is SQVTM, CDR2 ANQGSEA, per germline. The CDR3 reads CSVLEGVGRTDTQYF. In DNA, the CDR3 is TGCAGCGTTCTCGAGGGGGTGGGTCGGACAGATACGCAGTATTTT.

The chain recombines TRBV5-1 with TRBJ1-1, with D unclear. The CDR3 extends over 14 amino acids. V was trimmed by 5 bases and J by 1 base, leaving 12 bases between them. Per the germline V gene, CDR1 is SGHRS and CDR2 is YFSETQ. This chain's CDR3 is CASRVWGWNTEAFF. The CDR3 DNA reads TGCGCCAGCAGGGTTTGGGGTTGGAACACTGAAGCTTTCTTT.

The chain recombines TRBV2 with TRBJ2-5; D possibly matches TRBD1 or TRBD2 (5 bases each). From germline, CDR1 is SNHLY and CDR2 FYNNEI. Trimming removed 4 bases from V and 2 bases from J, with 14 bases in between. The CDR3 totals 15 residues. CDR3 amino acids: CASSVGLWGQETQYF. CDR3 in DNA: TGTGCCAGCAGTGTAGGCCTATGGGGGCAAGAGACCCAGTACTTC.

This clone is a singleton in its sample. The CDR3, as DNA: TGTGCCAGCAGCCTCACGTGGGGACAGGGGGTTGAGGCGCAGTATTTT. Translation gives CASSLTWGQGVEAQYF. This rearrangement joins TRBV9 to TRBJ2-3; 11 bases are shared with TRBD1. The CDR3 has 16 amino acids. In germline, CDR1 is SGDLS, CDR2 YYNGEE. V lost 4 bases to trimming and J lost 10 bases; unmatched junction nucleotides: 14. Looking up the rest from reference TRBV9 and TRBJ2-3 gives the full variable domain: DSGVTQTPKHLITATGQRVTLRCSPRSGDLSVYWYQQSLDQGLQFLIQYYNGEERAKGNILERFSAQQFPDLHSELNLSSLELGDSALYFCASSLTWGQGVEAQYFGPGTRLTVL.

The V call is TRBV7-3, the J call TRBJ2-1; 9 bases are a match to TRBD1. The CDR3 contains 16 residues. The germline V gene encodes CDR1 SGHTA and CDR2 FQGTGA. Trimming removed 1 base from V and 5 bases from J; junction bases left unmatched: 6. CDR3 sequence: CASSLRRQGGHNEQFF. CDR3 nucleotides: TGTGCCAGCAGCTTAAGGCGACAGGGGGGTCACAATGAGCAGTTCTTC.

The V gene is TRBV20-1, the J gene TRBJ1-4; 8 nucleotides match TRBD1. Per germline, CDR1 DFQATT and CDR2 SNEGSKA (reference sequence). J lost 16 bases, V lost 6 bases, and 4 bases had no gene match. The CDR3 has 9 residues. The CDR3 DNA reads TGCAGTGCCGGACAGGGCGGGTTTTTT. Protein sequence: CSAGQGGFF.

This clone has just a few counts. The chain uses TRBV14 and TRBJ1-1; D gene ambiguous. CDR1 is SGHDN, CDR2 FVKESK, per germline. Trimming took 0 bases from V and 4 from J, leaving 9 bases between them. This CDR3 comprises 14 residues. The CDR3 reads CASSQESSTTEAFF. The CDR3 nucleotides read TGTGCCAGCAGCCAAGAGAGTAGTACCACTGAAGCTTTCTTT.

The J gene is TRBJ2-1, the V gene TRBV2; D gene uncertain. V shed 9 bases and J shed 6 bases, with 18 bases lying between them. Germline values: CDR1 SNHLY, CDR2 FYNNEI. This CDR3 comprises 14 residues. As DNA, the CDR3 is TGTGCCAGAAGAGACGTTGAAGCCTCCAATGAGCAGTTCTTC. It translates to CARRDVEASNEQFF.

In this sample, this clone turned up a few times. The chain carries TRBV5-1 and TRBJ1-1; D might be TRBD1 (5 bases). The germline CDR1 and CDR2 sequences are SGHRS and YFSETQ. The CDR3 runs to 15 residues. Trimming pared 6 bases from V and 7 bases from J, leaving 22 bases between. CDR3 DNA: TGCGCCAGCACCATGGGGGGATTTAGGGCTGGTGAAGCTTTCTTT. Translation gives CASTMGGFRAGEAFF.